The sequence of this T cell receptor (beta chain) was determined in a study of neurological immune-mediated disorders. Unsorted libraries were generated from 2 million PBMCs. These cells had been stored in RNAlater at -80 C. This clonotype was found many times. The antigen remains unidentified. The CDR3 is made up of 14 amino acids. The germline V and J ends were trimmed by 5 bases and 4 bases, with 14 bases remaining between them. General study findings and limits: Patients with HTLV-1-associated myelopathy had the highest level of TCR clonal expansion, whereas patients with multiple sclerosis had the lowest level, falling beneath the level found in healthy controls.

The making of cDNA relied on 5'RACE with 10-nucleotide random UMIs. From the 5' RACE reads, TCRdb called clonotypes with MiXCR, one entry per CDR3 protein. This table has tens of thousands of distinct CDR3 sequences, around a tenth appearing once. The source material was PBMCs. The sequence was obtained from a middle-aged man in good health. The chain uses TRBV12-3 or TRBV12-4 and TRBJ1-1, with D maybe TRBD1 (6 bases). The CDR3 DNA is TGTGCCAGCAGTCCTTTCGGGGGCTCCACTGAAGCTTTCTTT. Translation gives CASSPFGGSTEAFF.